This T cell receptor beta chain was captured by sequencing in a study of T cells in Graves' hyperthyroidism and ophthalmopathy. Broader study findings: Ophthalmopathy was separated from stable hyperthyroidism by a 13 V-J model. The model anticipated ophthalmopathy a median around six months pre-onset.

Using RNA transcripts as the source, TCR beta CDR3 regions were amplified. First-round RT-PCR of the TCR CDR3 relied on the HTBI primer set. TCRdb re-called the multiplex PCR reads through MiXCR, storing one row per CDR3 protein. Of around 490,000 distinct CDR3 sequences listed, less than 20% were seen once; the top ten hold over 45%. This clonotype showed up just a few times. The antigen is undetermined. This CDR3 spans 12 amino acids. Trimming pared 7 bases from V and 7 bases from J, leaving 8 bases between. In germline, CDR1 is MNHNS, CDR2 SASEGT. The sample consisted of blood. The TCR was taken from a man between 35 and 55 years old with Graves' ophthalmopathy. This chain connects TRBV6-1 to TRBJ1-6; unclear D gene. CDR3 sequence reads: CASKPGNSPLHF. DNA for the CDR3: TGTGCCAGCAAACCTGGGAATTCACCCCTCCACTTT.